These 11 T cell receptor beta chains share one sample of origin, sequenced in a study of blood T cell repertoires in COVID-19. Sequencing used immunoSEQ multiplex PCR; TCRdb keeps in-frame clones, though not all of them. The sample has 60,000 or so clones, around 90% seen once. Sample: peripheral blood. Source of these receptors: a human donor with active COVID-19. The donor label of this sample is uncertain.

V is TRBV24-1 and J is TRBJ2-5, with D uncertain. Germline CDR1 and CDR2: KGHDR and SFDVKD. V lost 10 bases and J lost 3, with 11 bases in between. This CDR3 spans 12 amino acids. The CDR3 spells CATLGKKETQYF. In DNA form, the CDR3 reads TGTGCCACTCTTGGCAAGAAAGAGACCCAGTACTTC.

DNA for the CDR3: TGTGCCAGCAGTTTCACCAGGGGTGATGAGCAGTTCTTC. Protein sequence: CASSFTRGDEQFF. This chain joins TRBV27 and TRBJ2-1; TRBD1 might be the D (6 bases). CDR3 length: 13 residues. Trimming took 3 bases from V and 8 from J, leaving 11 bases between them. Germline lookup yields CDR1 MNHEY and CDR2 SMNVEV (reference sequence).

This chain's CDR3 is CATFPRTGGAGANEKLFF. The CDR3 coding sequence is TGTGCCACATTCCCCCGGACAGGGGGCGCGGGAGCTAATGAAAAACTGTTTTTT. This chain joins TRBV28 and TRBJ1-4; TRBD1 matches 11 bases. The germline CDR1 and CDR2 sequences are MDHEN and SYDVKM. Trimming cost V 10 bases and J 3 bases; bases outside gene matches: 16. The CDR3 has 18 amino acids.

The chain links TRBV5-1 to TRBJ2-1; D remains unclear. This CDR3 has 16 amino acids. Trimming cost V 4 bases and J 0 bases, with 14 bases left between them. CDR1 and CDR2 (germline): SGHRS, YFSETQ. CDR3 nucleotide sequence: TGCGCCAGCAGCCCCAGAAGCGCCAGCTCCTACAATGAGCAGTTCTTC. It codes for CASSPRSASSYNEQFF.

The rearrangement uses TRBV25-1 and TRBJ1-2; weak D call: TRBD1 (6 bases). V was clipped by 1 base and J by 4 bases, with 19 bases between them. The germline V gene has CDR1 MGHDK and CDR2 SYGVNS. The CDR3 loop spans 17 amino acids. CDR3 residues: CASSESRGQPGSYGYTF. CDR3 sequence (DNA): TGTGCCAGCAGTGAATCCAGAGGACAGCCGGGTTCCTATGGCTACACCTTC.

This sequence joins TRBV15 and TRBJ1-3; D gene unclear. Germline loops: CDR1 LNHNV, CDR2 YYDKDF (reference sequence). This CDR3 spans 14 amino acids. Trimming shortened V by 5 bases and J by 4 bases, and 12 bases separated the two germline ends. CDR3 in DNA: TGTGCCACCAGCGAGAGGCCTAGCGGAAACACCATATATTTT. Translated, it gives CATSERPSGNTIYF.

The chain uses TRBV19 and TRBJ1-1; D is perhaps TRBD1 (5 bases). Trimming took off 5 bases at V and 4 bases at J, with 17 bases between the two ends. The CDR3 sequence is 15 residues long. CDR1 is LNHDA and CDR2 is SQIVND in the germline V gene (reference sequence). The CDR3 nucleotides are TGTGCCAGTAGTTCGCCGAGGCAGGGAGGCACTGAAGCTTTCTTT. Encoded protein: CASSSPRQGGTEAFF.

Here the CDR3 reads CASSTGPGTGGNTIYF. CDR3 nucleotide sequence: TGTGCCAGCAGTACGGGCCCCGGGACAGGGGGAAACACCATATATTTT. The V call is TRBV27, the J call TRBJ1-3; 9 nucleotides agree with TRBD1. J lost 4 bases, V lost 5 bases, and 9 bases had no gene match. This CDR3 region has 16 residues. Germline V CDR1 and CDR2: MNHEY, SMNVEV (reference sequence).

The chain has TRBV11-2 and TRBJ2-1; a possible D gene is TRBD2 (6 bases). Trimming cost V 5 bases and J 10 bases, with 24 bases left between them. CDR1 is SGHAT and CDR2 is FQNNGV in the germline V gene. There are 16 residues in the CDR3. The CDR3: CASSRAGTRLAVEQFF. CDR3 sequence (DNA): TGTGCCAGCAGCCGGGCGGGGACTCGTCTCGCGGTGGAGCAGTTCTTC.

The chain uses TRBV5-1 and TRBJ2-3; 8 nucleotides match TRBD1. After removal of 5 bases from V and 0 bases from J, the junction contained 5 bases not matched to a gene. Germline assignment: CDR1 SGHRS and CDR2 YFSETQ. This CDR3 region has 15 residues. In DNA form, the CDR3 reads TGCGCCAGCAGTCGACAGGGGTTTAGCACAGATACGCAGTATTTT. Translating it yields CASSRQGFSTDTQYF.

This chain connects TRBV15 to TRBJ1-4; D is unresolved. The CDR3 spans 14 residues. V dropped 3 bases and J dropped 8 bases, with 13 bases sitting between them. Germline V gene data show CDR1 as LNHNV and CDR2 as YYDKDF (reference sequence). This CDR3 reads CATSRLWMGEKLFF. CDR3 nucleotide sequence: TGTGCCACCAGCAGGCTATGGATGGGCGAAAAACTGTTTTTT.